Listed below are T cell receptor beta chains from one sample, sequenced in a study of cytotoxic CD8 clonotypes in ibrutinib-treated CLL. Profiling relied on immunoSEQ multiplex PCR, and the TCRdb table lists in-frame clones only, not all of them. The table records roughly 200,000 clones, 60% to 80% of them present only once. Sequenced material: PBMCs, taken after 12 months of ibrutinib treatment. These receptors originate from a human donor with chronic lymphocytic leukemia. The CDR3 runs from the conserved cysteine through the conserved F or W. The D gene is left open where the match is weak. Size tells how often a clone was seen (once, few, many) or the class of an expanded clone, and some rows leave it out.

v_call: TRBV7-8; clone_size: .; d_call: .; j_call: TRBJ1-5; cdr3_aa: CASSLVKGAGRPQHF; cdr3_nt: TGTGCCAGCAGCTTAGTAAAAGGGGCCGGTCGGCCCCAGCATTTT
v_call: TRBV4-1; clone_size: once; d_call: .; j_call: TRBJ1-5; cdr3_aa: CASSQGGQPQHF; cdr3_nt: TGCGCCAGCAGCCAAGGAGGACAGCCCCAGCATTTT
v_call: TRBV6-1; clone_size: .; d_call: .; j_call: TRBJ2-5; cdr3_aa: CASSVLRETQYF; cdr3_nt: TGTGCCAGCAGTGTATTGCGAGAGACCCAGTACTTC
v_call: TRBV25-1; clone_size: once; d_call: TRBD1; j_call: TRBJ2-5; cdr3_aa: CASSGPGGWETQYF; cdr3_nt: TGTGCCAGTAGCGGTCCAGGGGGCTGGGAGACCCAGTACTTC
v_call: TRBV7-6; clone_size: .; d_call: TRBD2; j_call: TRBJ2-5; cdr3_aa: CASSLVGGRAGETQYF; cdr3_nt: TGTGCCAGCAGCTTAGTAGGCGGGAGGGCCGGAGAGACCCAGTACTTC
v_call: TRBV29-1; clone_size: .; d_call: .; j_call: TRBJ1-1; cdr3_aa: CSVVPHMNTEAFF; cdr3_nt: TGCAGCGTTGTACCGCACATGAACACTGAAGCTTTCTTT
v_call: TRBV7-9; clone_size: .; d_call: .; j_call: TRBJ1-2; cdr3_aa: CASSFISANYGYTF; cdr3_nt: TGTGCCAGCAGCTTTATTTCCGCTAACTATGGCTACACCTTC
v_call: TRBV5-1; clone_size: .; d_call: .; j_call: TRBJ1-2; cdr3_aa: CASSSGEGIINGYTF; cdr3_nt: TGCGCCAGCAGCTCTGGGGAGGGTATCATTAATGGCTACACCTTC
v_call: TRBV13; clone_size: .; d_call: TRBD2; j_call: TRBJ2-5; cdr3_aa: CASSPPGGETQYF; cdr3_nt: TGTGCCAGCAGCCCTCCGGGAGGGGAGACCCAGTACTTC
v_call: TRBV30; clone_size: few; d_call: TRBD2; j_call: TRBJ2-7; cdr3_aa: CAWSSGDSYEQYF; cdr3_nt: TGTGCCTGGAGTAGCGGGGACTCCTACGAGCAGTACTTC
v_call: TRBV27; clone_size: few; d_call: TRBD1; j_call: TRBJ1-2; cdr3_aa: CASRKTGEVGYTF; cdr3_nt: TGTGCCAGCAGAAAGACAGGGGAAGTCGGCTACACCTTC
v_call: TRBV6-6; clone_size: .; d_call: .; j_call: TRBJ1-1; cdr3_aa: CASIPTRDFEAFF; cdr3_nt: TGTGCCAGCATTCCCACTAGGGACTTTGAAGCTTTCTTT
v_call: TRBV2; clone_size: once; d_call: .; j_call: TRBJ1-1; cdr3_aa: CASSGRGISGGTEAFF; cdr3_nt: TGTGCCAGCAGTGGGAGAGGGATCTCCGGTGGCACTGAAGCTTTCTTT
v_call: TRBV5-4; clone_size: once; d_call: TRBD2; j_call: TRBJ2-6; cdr3_aa: CASSPVAGGVSGANVLTF; cdr3_nt: TGTGCCAGCAGCCCGGTGGCGGGAGGGGTTTCGGGGGCCAACGTCCTGACTTTC
v_call: TRBV7-8; clone_size: many; d_call: .; j_call: TRBJ2-5; cdr3_aa: CASSLEVAGETQYF; cdr3_nt: TGTGCCAGCAGCTTAGAGGTAGCAGGCGAGACCCAGTACTTC
v_call: TRBV7-6; clone_size: .; d_call: .; j_call: TRBJ2-1; cdr3_aa: CASTQGGIENNEQFF; cdr3_nt: TGTGCCAGCACCCAGGGGGGCATTGAGAACAATGAGCAGTTCTTC
v_call: TRBV19; clone_size: .; d_call: .; j_call: TRBJ1-5; cdr3_aa: CASTRQGPFYSNQPQHF; cdr3_nt: TGTGCCAGTACCCGCCAGGGGCCGTTCTATAGCAATCAGCCCCAGCATTTT
v_call: TRBV27; clone_size: .; d_call: .; j_call: TRBJ1-1; cdr3_aa: CASSFGTKSTEAFF; cdr3_nt: TGTGCCAGCAGTTTTGGTACCAAAAGCACTGAAGCTTTCTTT
v_call: TRBV6-5; clone_size: .; d_call: .; j_call: TRBJ1-2; cdr3_aa: CASSPGRYGYTF; cdr3_nt: TGTGCCAGCAGTCCTGGGCGCTATGGCTACACCTTC
v_call: TRBV13; clone_size: .; d_call: TRBD1; j_call: TRBJ2-7; cdr3_aa: CASSPQGGGAYEQYF; cdr3_nt: TGTGCCAGCAGTCCACAGGGGGGCGGAGCCTACGAGCAGTACTTC
v_call: TRBV5-1; clone_size: .; d_call: .; j_call: TRBJ1-2; cdr3_aa: CASSLSLGGYTF; cdr3_nt: TGCGCCAGCAGCTTGTCATTGGGTGGCTACACCTTC
v_call: TRBV18; clone_size: .; d_call: TRBD2; j_call: TRBJ2-7; cdr3_aa: CASSPIGRDEQYF; cdr3_nt: TGTGCCAGCTCACCAATAGGGAGGGACGAGCAGTACTTC